Listed below are T cell receptor beta chains from one sample, sequenced in a study of blood T cells in healthy people across ages. TCRdb itself ran the 5' RACE reads through MiXCR, one entry per CDR3 protein. The sample contains roughly 1.7 million distinct CDR3 sequences, almost 35% of which appear only once. Input material: blood. The receptors shown here come from a woman aged 30 to 39 in good health. Both conserved end residues are part of each CDR3. The order of the fields is CDR3 protein, CDR3 DNA, J gene, D gene, clone size, V gene. The D gene is left open where the match is weak. Where a row states a size, it is once, few, many or the class of an expanded clone; other rows omit it.

CDR3aa: CASSAEDRGGVDEQYF
CDR3nt: TGTGCCAGCAGCGCAGAGGACAGGGGAGGGGTGGACGAGCAGTACTTC
j_gene: TRBJ2-7
d_gene: TRBD1
abundance: NA
v_gene: TRBV9

CDR3aa: CATSKGQGEIHEQFF
CDR3nt: TGTGCCACCAGTAAAGGACAGGGGGAGATTCATGAGCAGTTCTTC
j_gene: TRBJ2-1
d_gene: TRBD1
abundance: few
v_gene: TRBV24-1

CDR3aa: CSAMFRVLGEQYF
CDR3nt: TGCAGTGCTATGTTCCGGGTGCTCGGGGAGCAGTACTTC
j_gene: TRBJ2-7
d_gene: NA
abundance: once
v_gene: TRBV20-1

CDR3aa: CSVEGNQEAQYF
CDR3nt: TGCAGCGTTGAAGGCAACCAAGAGGCCCAGTACTTC
j_gene: TRBJ2-5
d_gene: NA
abundance: few
v_gene: TRBV29-1

CDR3aa: CASSFGRGFEQYF
CDR3nt: TGTGCCAGCAGCTTTGGCAGGGGGTTCGAGCAGTACTTC
j_gene: TRBJ2-7
d_gene: TRBD1
abundance: NA
v_gene: TRBV7-2

CDR3aa: CSARGWLAGGPTGELFF
CDR3nt: TGCAGTGCTAGAGGGTGGCTAGCGGGAGGGCCCACCGGGGAGCTGTTTTTT
j_gene: TRBJ2-2
d_gene: TRBD2
abundance: few
v_gene: TRBV20-1

CDR3aa: CASSPPTSGIPGTQYF
CDR3nt: TGTGCCAGCAGCCCTCCGACTAGCGGGATACCAGGTACGCAGTATTTT
j_gene: TRBJ2-3
d_gene: TRBD2
abundance: NA
v_gene: TRBV2

CDR3aa: CASSGWTSSGEQYF
CDR3nt: TGTGCCAGCAGCGGATGGACTAGTTCTGGCGAGCAGTACTTC
j_gene: TRBJ2-7
d_gene: TRBD2
abundance: few
v_gene: TRBV7-2

CDR3aa: CASSPVGRDDTEAFF
CDR3nt: TGTGCCAGCTCACCGGTGGGCAGGGACGACACTGAAGCTTTCTTT
j_gene: TRBJ1-1
d_gene: NA
abundance: few
v_gene: TRBV18

CDR3aa: CSVGHRASTGELFF
CDR3nt: TGCAGCGTCGGACACAGGGCTTCCACCGGGGAGCTGTTTTTT
j_gene: TRBJ2-2
d_gene: NA
abundance: few
v_gene: TRBV29-1

CDR3aa: CASSLNRGLYEQYF
CDR3nt: TGTGCCAGCAGTCTCAACAGGGGTCTTTACGAGCAGTACTTC
j_gene: TRBJ2-7
d_gene: TRBD1
abundance: few
v_gene: TRBV2

CDR3aa: CASSLARTGDSPLHF
CDR3nt: TGTGCCAGCAGCTTAGCCCGGACAGGGGACTCACCCCTCCACTTT
j_gene: TRBJ1-6
d_gene: TRBD1
abundance: NA
v_gene: TRBV7-6

CDR3aa: CASSPGGTGSYEQYF
CDR3nt: TGTGCCAGCAGCCCCGGGGGGACCGGGAGCTACGAGCAGTACTTC
j_gene: TRBJ2-7
d_gene: TRBD2
abundance: NA
v_gene: TRBV7-9

CDR3aa: CASSVASRTDTQYF
CDR3nt: TGTGCCAGCAGCGTAGCCAGCCGCACAGATACGCAGTATTTT
j_gene: TRBJ2-3
d_gene: NA
abundance: NA
v_gene: TRBV9

CDR3aa: CASGPGQINYGQYF
CDR3nt: TGTGCCAGTGGACCGGGACAGATAAACTACGGGCAGTACTTC
j_gene: TRBJ2-7
d_gene: TRBD1
abundance: few
v_gene: TRBV6-4

CDR3aa: CASSLDLGRGVTYEQYF
CDR3nt: TGTGCCAGCAGTTTAGACTTAGGGAGGGGTGTTACCTACGAGCAGTACTTC
j_gene: TRBJ2-7
d_gene: TRBD2
abundance: NA
v_gene: TRBV28

CDR3aa: CAWSDRDNQPQHF
CDR3nt: TGTGCCTGGAGTGACAGAGACAATCAGCCCCAGCATTTT
j_gene: TRBJ1-5
d_gene: NA
abundance: NA
v_gene: TRBV30

CDR3aa: CSAETRTGILDTQYF
CDR3nt: TGCAGTGCCGAAACCCGGACAGGGATATTAGATACGCAGTATTTT
j_gene: TRBJ2-3
d_gene: TRBD1
abundance: NA
v_gene: TRBV20-1

CDR3aa: CAISPLGGATGELFF
CDR3nt: TGTGCCATCAGCCCCCTGGGAGGTGCCACCGGGGAGCTGTTTTTT
j_gene: TRBJ2-2
d_gene: NA
abundance: few
v_gene: TRBV10-3

CDR3aa: CASSSAGGAVNSPLHF
CDR3nt: TGCGCCAGCAGCTCAGCAGGAGGGGCGGTGAATTCACCCCTCCACTTT
j_gene: TRBJ1-6
d_gene: NA
abundance: NA
v_gene: TRBV5-1

CDR3aa: CASQEQRTSPSYEQYF
CDR3nt: TGCGCCAGCCAAGAACAAAGGACTAGCCCTTCCTACGAGCAGTACTTC
j_gene: TRBJ2-7
d_gene: TRBD2
abundance: few
v_gene: TRBV4-1

CDR3aa: CAWSLGGAGNEQFF
CDR3nt: TGTGCCTGGAGTCTGGGGGGCGCAGGGAATGAGCAGTTCTTC
j_gene: TRBJ2-1
d_gene: NA
abundance: NA
v_gene: TRBV30

CDR3aa: CSATQGPDTQYF
CDR3nt: TGCAGTGCTACACAGGGCCCAGATACGCAGTATTTT
j_gene: TRBJ2-3
d_gene: NA
abundance: many
v_gene: TRBV20-1

CDR3aa: CSAPDLVSEKLFF
CDR3nt: TGCAGTGCTCCGGACCTGGTATCTGAAAAACTGTTTTTT
j_gene: TRBJ1-4
d_gene: NA
abundance: few
v_gene: TRBV20-1

CDR3aa: CSARRGVGSYNEQFF
CDR3nt: TGCAGTGCTAGACGCGGGGTGGGCTCCTACAATGAGCAGTTCTTC
j_gene: TRBJ2-1
d_gene: NA
abundance: NA
v_gene: TRBV20-1

CDR3aa: CASSLGLARSNTGELFF
CDR3nt: TGTGCCAGCAGCCTCGGACTAGCGAGATCGAACACCGGGGAGCTGTTTTTT
j_gene: TRBJ2-2
d_gene: TRBD2
abundance: NA
v_gene: TRBV5-4

CDR3aa: CATVAGGPSSYNEQFF
CDR3nt: TGTGCCACCGTAGCGGGAGGGCCCTCCTCCTACAATGAGCAGTTCTTC
j_gene: TRBJ2-1
d_gene: TRBD2
abundance: NA
v_gene: TRBV6-6

CDR3aa: CASSSLGALGGEQFF
CDR3nt: TGTGCCAGCAGCTCCCTCGGGGCACTCGGGGGCGAGCAGTTCTTC
j_gene: TRBJ2-1
d_gene: NA
abundance: few
v_gene: TRBV14

CDR3aa: CSAGKREGRNEQFF
CDR3nt: TGCAGTGCCGGAAAGCGGGAGGGCCGCAATGAGCAGTTCTTC
j_gene: TRBJ2-1
d_gene: TRBD2
abundance: few
v_gene: TRBV20-1

CDR3aa: CASSPPRGSGANVLTF
CDR3nt: TGCGCCAGCAGCCCCCCCCGTGGATCTGGGGCCAACGTCCTGACTTTC
j_gene: TRBJ2-6
d_gene: NA
abundance: many
v_gene: TRBV18

CDR3aa: CASSSPGLGGLQETQYF
CDR3nt: TGTGCCAGCAGTTCCCCAGGTCTTGGGGGATTGCAAGAGACCCAGTACTTC
j_gene: TRBJ2-5
d_gene: NA
abundance: NA
v_gene: TRBV28

CDR3aa: CASSQRGGRADTQYF
CDR3nt: TGTGCCAGCAGCCAGCGGGGGGGCCGAGCAGATACGCAGTATTTT
j_gene: TRBJ2-3
d_gene: TRBD2
abundance: few
v_gene: TRBV3-1

CDR3aa: CASSKELGGYTF
CDR3nt: TGTGCCAGCAGCAAAGAACTCGGGGGCTACACCTTC
j_gene: TRBJ1-2
d_gene: NA
abundance: NA
v_gene: TRBV7-2

CDR3aa: CASSPIVGGLGETQYF
CDR3nt: TGTGCCAGCTCACCAATCGTTGGGGGCCTAGGAGAGACCCAGTACTTC
j_gene: TRBJ2-5
d_gene: NA
abundance: NA
v_gene: TRBV18

CDR3aa: CASRLAQETQYF
CDR3nt: TGTGCCAGCCGGCTAGCTCAAGAGACCCAGTACTTC
j_gene: TRBJ2-5
d_gene: NA
abundance: NA
v_gene: TRBV2

CDR3aa: CASLNQPQHF
CDR3nt: TGTGCCAGCCTTAATCAGCCCCAGCATTTT
j_gene: TRBJ1-5
d_gene: NA
abundance: NA
v_gene: TRBV27

CDR3aa: CASRLGTGGTYEQYF
CDR3nt: TGCGCCAGCAGGCTTGGGACAGGGGGTACCTACGAGCAGTACTTC
j_gene: TRBJ2-7
d_gene: TRBD1
abundance: few
v_gene: TRBV5-1

CDR3aa: CASSFSGRFKNIQYF
CDR3nt: TGTGCCAGCAGTTTTAGCGGGAGATTCAAAAACATTCAGTACTTC
j_gene: TRBJ2-4
d_gene: TRBD2
abundance: NA
v_gene: TRBV7-9

CDR3aa: CASSQVYPTAYGYTF
CDR3nt: TGCGCCAGCAGCCAAGTTTACCCGACAGCCTATGGCTACACCTTC
j_gene: TRBJ1-2
d_gene: NA
abundance: many
v_gene: TRBV4-1

CDR3aa: CASSLRRDYGYTF
CDR3nt: TGCGCCAGCAGCTTACGGAGGGACTATGGCTACACCTTC
j_gene: TRBJ1-2
d_gene: NA
abundance: many
v_gene: TRBV5-1

CDR3aa: CASSLAATGGNYEQYF
CDR3nt: TGTGCCAGCAGCTTAGCCGCCACAGGAGGGAACTACGAGCAGTACTTC
j_gene: TRBJ2-7
d_gene: NA
abundance: NA
v_gene: TRBV11-2

CDR3aa: CASSPSGTGVGEQFF
CDR3nt: TGTGCCAGCAGCCCCTCCGGGACAGGGGTAGGTGAGCAGTTCTTC
j_gene: TRBJ2-1
d_gene: TRBD1
abundance: few
v_gene: TRBV9

CDR3aa: CASSFRRGQPQHF
CDR3nt: TGTGCCAGCAGTTTTAGGAGGGGGCAGCCCCAGCATTTT
j_gene: TRBJ1-5
d_gene: NA
abundance: few
v_gene: TRBV12-3/TRBV12-4

CDR3aa: CASSALGWDSPLHF
CDR3nt: TGTGCCAGCAGTGCCCTCGGATGGGATTCACCCCTCCACTTT
j_gene: TRBJ1-6
d_gene: NA
abundance: once
v_gene: TRBV2

CDR3aa: CASSVYEIGTLSSYNEQFF
CDR3nt: TGTGCCAGCAGCGTATATGAGATCGGGACTCTAAGCTCCTACAATGAGCAGTTCTTC
j_gene: TRBJ2-1
d_gene: NA
abundance: few
v_gene: TRBV9

CDR3aa: CSAPQGIELFF
CDR3nt: TGCAGCGCCCCGCAGGGAATAGAACTGTTTTTT
j_gene: TRBJ1-4
d_gene: NA
abundance: NA
v_gene: TRBV29-1

CDR3aa: CASSLSISGQETQYF
CDR3nt: TGTGCCAGCAGCTTATCTATTAGCGGGCAAGAGACCCAGTACTTC
j_gene: TRBJ2-5
d_gene: TRBD2
abundance: NA
v_gene: TRBV7-9

CDR3aa: CASLDRGRGGNQPQHF
CDR3nt: TGTGCCAGCTTGGACAGGGGGCGGGGAGGCAATCAGCCCCAGCATTTT
j_gene: TRBJ1-5
d_gene: TRBD1
abundance: NA
v_gene: TRBV6-1

CDR3aa: CASSSPRGLANNEQFF
CDR3nt: TGTGCCAGCAGCTCCCCTCGGGGACTAGCAAACAATGAGCAGTTCTTC
j_gene: TRBJ2-1
d_gene: TRBD2
abundance: NA
v_gene: TRBV7-9

CDR3aa: CASSPYEFRMDTQYF
CDR3nt: TGTGCCAGCAGCCCCTACGAGTTTCGTATGGATACGCAGTATTTT
j_gene: TRBJ2-3
d_gene: NA
abundance: few
v_gene: TRBV6-5

CDR3aa: CASSEYGGRGDNEQFF
CDR3nt: TGTGCCAGCAGTGAATACGGCGGGAGGGGCGACAATGAGCAGTTCTTC
j_gene: TRBJ2-1
d_gene: TRBD2
abundance: NA
v_gene: TRBV2

CDR3aa: CASRKGTSSTDTQYF
CDR3nt: TGTGCCAGCAGGAAGGGGACGAGCAGCACAGATACGCAGTATTTT
j_gene: TRBJ2-3
d_gene: NA
abundance: NA
v_gene: TRBV27

CDR3aa: CASSQPGSGDTEAFF
CDR3nt: TGCGCCAGCAGCCAACCGGGTTCCGGGGACACTGAAGCTTTCTTT
j_gene: TRBJ1-1
d_gene: NA
abundance: NA
v_gene: TRBV4-1

CDR3aa: CSAEIPGLVTETQYF
CDR3nt: TGCAGTGCTGAGATCCCGGGACTAGTCACAGAGACCCAGTACTTC
j_gene: TRBJ2-5
d_gene: TRBD2
abundance: NA
v_gene: TRBV20-1

CDR3aa: CASSLGLLNEKLFF
CDR3nt: TGTGCCAGCAGCTTAGGTCTTCTTAATGAAAAACTGTTTTTT
j_gene: TRBJ1-4
d_gene: NA
abundance: NA
v_gene: TRBV7-9

CDR3aa: CASSQDSGGAYNEQFF
CDR3nt: TGTGCCAGCAGCCAAGATAGCGGGGGAGCCTACAATGAGCAGTTCTTC
j_gene: TRBJ2-1
d_gene: TRBD2
abundance: many
v_gene: TRBV3-1

CDR3aa: CASTQSEGEQYF
CDR3nt: TGTGCCAGCACCCAATCGGAAGGGGAGCAGTACTTC
j_gene: TRBJ2-7
d_gene: NA
abundance: few
v_gene: TRBV12-3/TRBV12-4